This entry is about one T cell receptor (beta chain). The antigen remains undetermined. The source of the sample is a study of shared clonotypes between healthy human individuals. General study points: Richness estimates generally favored naive over memory subsets.

The deep-level immunoSEQ assay was used. The assay was immunoSEQ multiplex PCR, and TCRdb's table has in-frame clones only and misses some. The sample yields just under 350,000 clones, more than 60% seen once. There are 13 residues in the CDR3. Germline V gene sequence: CDR1 SGHTA, CDR2 FQGTGA. The J segment lost 6 bases and the V segment lost 5 bases, leaving 2 bases of the junction unmatched. The sequence came from a man aged 30 to 45 in good health. The sequencing sample was made of memory CD4+ T cells sorted from blood. The subset was: CD45RA-negative fraction. The rearrangement links TRBV7-3 to TRBJ1-5; 9 bases align to TRBD1. The CDR3 nucleotides read TGTGCCAGCAGCCCGGGACAGGGTCAGCCCCAGCATTTT. It translates to CASSPGQGQPQHF.